This passage covers 23 T cell receptor beta chains from one sample sequenced in a study of cytomegalovirus exposure and HLA in healthy donors. PCR was performed using 60 Vbeta and 13 Jbeta primers. Method: immunoSEQ multiplex PCR; TCRdb's copy keeps in-frame clones and lacks some. Here the sample spans about 170,000 clones, over 75% being singletons. Sequencing was performed on PBMCs. All receptors come from a female donor in good health and CMV-seronegative.

The J gene is TRBJ2-7, the V gene TRBV29-1; D remains ambiguous. Germline V gives CDR1 SQVTM, CDR2 ANQGSEA. V lost 1 base and J 0 bases, leaving 7 bases between the germline ends. The length of the CDR3 is 13 residues. The CDR3 bases are TGCAGCGTTGAAGTAGTTAACTCCTACGAGCAGTACTTC. Amino acid sequence: CSVEVVNSYEQYF.

The chain is built from TRBV19 and TRBJ1-4; 7 bases match TRBD1. This CDR3 is built from 15 residues. V was pared by 3 bases and J by 8 bases, with 9 bases of the junction left unmatched. Germline V gene data show CDR1 as LNHDA and CDR2 as SQIVND (reference sequence). The CDR3 nucleotides read TGTGCCAGTAGTATTGGGACAGCCGCAGGGGAAAAACTGTTTTTT. Encoded protein: CASSIGTAAGEKLFF. The full variable domain, with the rest looked up from reference TRBV19 and TRBJ1-4, is DGGITQSPKYLFRKEGQNVTLSCEQNLNHDAMYWYRQDPGQGLRLIYYSQIVNDFQKGDIAEGYSVSREKKESFPLTVTSAQKNPTAFYLCASSIGTAAGEKLFFGSGTQLSVL.

The rearrangement links TRBV4-1 to TRBJ2-7; 10 positions agree with TRBD2. Germline V CDR1 and CDR2: MGHRA, YSYEKL. The V and J ends lost 0 bases and 6 bases, in that order; junction bases with no gene match: 8. The CDR3 is made up of 16 amino acids. CDR3 in amino acids: CASSQEREAGGGEQYF. Here the CDR3 DNA reads TGCGCCAGCAGCCAAGAGCGCGAAGCGGGAGGGGGCGAGCAGTACTTC.

The rearrangement links TRBV7-3 to TRBJ1-1; maybe TRBD1 (5 bases). V gave up 1 base and J gave up 6 bases, with 15 bases separating them. CDR1 and CDR2 from the germline V gene are SGHTA and FQGTGA. The CDR3 runs 15 residues. The CDR3 protein is CASSLIGQGRSEAFF. CDR3 nucleotide sequence: TGTGCCAGCAGCTTAATTGGACAAGGACGCTCTGAAGCTTTCTTT. Full variable domain (rest looked up from reference TRBV7-3 and TRBJ1-1): GAGVSQTPSNKVTEKGKYVELRCDPISGHTALYWYRQSLGQGPEFLIYFQGTGAADDSGLPNDRFFAVRPEGSVSTLKIQRTERGDSAVYLCASSLIGQGRSEAFFGQGTRLTVV.

This clone is a singleton in its sample. This chain uses TRBV7-2 with TRBJ1-4; the match to TRBD1 covers 9 bases. The V gene's germline CDR1 is SGHTA and CDR2 FQGNSA. The V segment lost 0 bases and the J segment 7 bases; nucleotides outside the gene matches: 12. CDR3 size: 18 residues. The CDR3: CASSLAWTGVGRGEKLFF. CDR3 coding DNA: TGTGCCAGCAGCTTAGCATGGACAGGGGTAGGACGTGGTGAAAAACTGTTTTTT.

CDR3 nucleotide sequence: TGTGCCAGCAGCTTACAGGGGAAGACCCAGTACTTC. It yields the protein CASSLQGKTQYF. This chain joins TRBV7-6 and TRBJ2-5; D may be TRBD1 (6 bases). The germline V and J ends were trimmed by 2 bases and 6 bases, with 7 bases remaining between them. The CDR3 extends over 12 amino acids. The V gene's germline CDR1 is SGHVS and CDR2 FNYEAQ.

The chain combines TRBV18 with TRBJ2-2; D not resolved. Germline CDR1 reads KGHSH; CDR2 reads LQKENI. The V end lost 4 bases, the J end lost 2 bases, and 11 bases lay between the germline ends. This CDR3 spans 15 amino acids. Here the CDR3 reads CASSLSGSNTGELFF. CDR3 DNA sequence: TGTGCCAGCTCACTATCCGGGTCAAACACCGGGGAGCTGTTTTTT.

The CDR3 sequence: CASSDQKGGAQYF. The CDR3, as DNA: TGTGCCAGCAGTGACCAGAAAGGGGGGGCGCAGTATTTT. V is TRBV2 and J is TRBJ2-3; tentatively, D is TRBD2 (7 bases). V was pared by 3 bases and J by 10 bases, with 14 bases between. The germline CDR1 and CDR2 sequences are SNHLY and FYNNEI. The CDR3 has 13 residues. Looking up the rest from reference TRBV2 and TRBJ2-3 gives the full variable domain: EPEVTQTPSHQVTQMGQEVILRCVPISNHLYFYWYRQILGQKVEFLVSFYNNEISEKSEIFDDQFSVERPDGSNFTLKIRSTKLEDSAMYFCASSDQKGGAQYFGPGTRLTVL.

This rearrangement joins TRBV25-1 to TRBJ2-3, with a tentative D call TRBD1 (6 bases). From germline, CDR1 is MGHDK and CDR2 SYGVNS. Between the trimmed V and J ends, which lost 8 bases and 0 bases, there was a span of 18 bases. CDR3 size: 16 residues. Here the CDR3 reads CASGLGSDRSTDTQYF. In nucleotides, the CDR3 is TGTGCCAGCGGGTTGGGTTCTGACAGGAGCACAGATACGCAGTATTTT.

This chain uses TRBV7-9 with TRBJ2-3; 10 nucleotides match TRBD2. The junction had 3 bases not matched to a gene; V was cut back by 5 bases and J by 4 bases. The CDR3 loop spans 14 amino acids. CDR1 and CDR2 (germline): SEHNR, FQNEAQ (reference sequence). This CDR3 reads CASSMGLAPDTQYF. The CDR3 DNA is TGTGCCAGCAGCATGGGACTAGCGCCAGATACGCAGTATTTT.

The chain recombines TRBV28 with TRBJ1-1; possible D gene TRBD1, 6 bases. With 10 bases removed from V and 0 bases from J, the gap between germline ends came to 9 bases. The CDR3 is made up of 12 amino acids. The germline gives CDR1 MDHEN, CDR2 SYDVKM. CDR3 coding DNA: TGTGCCACCGGGGGGCTGAACACTGAAGCTTTCTTT. Encoded protein: CATGGLNTEAFF.

CDR3 nucleotide sequence: TGTGCCAGCAGTGGCGGGAGGGCCACAGATACGCAGTATTTT. Protein: CASSGGRATDTQYF. The gene calls are TRBV6-4 and TRBJ2-3; 9 bases line up with TRBD2. The CDR3 has 14 amino acids. Germline V CDR1 and CDR2: MRHNA, SNTAGT. The J segment lost 2 bases and the V segment lost 4 bases, leaving 1 base of the junction unmatched.

The V call is TRBV6-5, the J call TRBJ2-7, with 9 bases identical to TRBD2. The V gene's germline CDR1 is MNHEY and CDR2 SVGAGI. The CDR3 spans 15 residues. Losses at the gene ends were 0 bases for V and 4 bases for J; bases not matched to a gene: 4. This CDR3 reads CASSYSPSGEYEQYF. In DNA, the CDR3 is TGTGCCAGCAGTTACTCGCCTAGCGGGGAGTACGAGCAGTACTTC.

The chain combines TRBV2 with TRBJ2-5, with D perhaps matching TRBD2 (5 bases). Germline CDR1 and CDR2: SNHLY and FYNNEI. The CDR3 is 11 amino acids. Trimming left V 9 bases short and J 5 bases short, with 10 bases between. CDR3 residues: CASSGWETQYF. For the CDR3, the DNA is TGTGCCAGTTCGGGGTGGGAGACCCAGTACTTC.

V is TRBV6-1 and J is TRBJ1-1, with D perhaps TRBD1 (5 bases). CDR1 MNHNS and CDR2 SASEGT come from the germline V gene. V was pared by 4 bases and J by 7 bases, with 13 bases between. There are 13 residues in the CDR3. The chain's CDR3 is CASSVTQGGEAFF. The CDR3 DNA follows: TGTGCCAGCAGTGTGACGCAGGGTGGTGAAGCTTTCTTT.

The chain joins TRBV27 to TRBJ1-2, with D perhaps matching TRBD1 (5 bases). V lost 4 bases and J 0 bases, leaving 36 bases between the germline ends. Germline CDR1 is MNHEY and CDR2 is SMNVEV (reference sequence). The CDR3 contains 23 residues. The CDR3 is CASSSTKGGGTAGRPPTNYGYTF. The CDR3 coding sequence is TGTGCCAGCAGTTCAACGAAGGGTGGGGGGACTGCGGGTAGGCCTCCAACTAACTATGGCTACACCTTC.

This clone was recorded once. The chain uses TRBV19 and TRBJ2-7; possible D gene TRBD1, 5 bases. V shed 6 bases and J shed 5 bases, with 17 bases lying between them. The germline CDR1 and CDR2 sequences are LNHDA and SQIVND (reference sequence). The length of the CDR3 is 14 residues. The CDR3 region has the DNA TGTGCCAGTAGGGTGCAGGGTAATTCCCACGAGCAGTACTTC. Its protein product is CASRVQGNSHEQYF.

In this sample, this clone turned up once. The chain uses TRBV4-2 and TRBJ2-2; TRBD1 is a possible D gene (6 bases). Trimming took 1 base from V and 4 from J, leaving 10 bases between them. The CDR3 has 15 residues. Germline V CDR1 and CDR2: LGHNA, YNFKEQ. CDR3 DNA: TGTGCCAGCAGCCAAGGGCAGGGGTCCACCGGGGAGCTGTTTTTT. It codes for CASSQGQGSTGELFF.

The chain joins TRBV5-1 to TRBJ1-1; weak D call: TRBD1 (6 bases). The ends were cut back, 0 bases at V and 7 bases at J, with 10 bases in the middle. Per germline, CDR1 SGHRS and CDR2 YFSETQ. The CDR3 covers 13 residues. In nucleotides, the CDR3 is TGCGCCAGCAGCTTGGACAGGGTAGATGAAGCTTTCTTT. It translates to CASSLDRVDEAFF.

The rearrangement uses TRBV15 and TRBJ2-7; a weak D match, TRBD2 (6 bases). V was pared by 4 bases and J by 2 bases, with 15 bases between. The CDR3 runs 15 residues. In germline, CDR1 is LNHNV, CDR2 YYDKDF (reference sequence). Here the CDR3 DNA reads TGTGCCACCAGCAACAGACCGGGGGTCCCCTACGAGCAGTACTTC. Translation gives CATSNRPGVPYEQYF. Complete variable domain (other parts from reference TRBV15 and TRBJ2-7): DAMVIQNPRYQVTQFGKPVTLSCSQTLNHNVMYWYQQKSSQAPKLLFHYYDKDFNNEADTPDNFQSRRPNTSFCFLDIRSPGLGDTAMYLCATSNRPGVPYEQYFGPGTRLTVT.

The chain has TRBV9 and TRBJ1-5, with a possible D match to TRBD1 (6 bases). The CDR3 length is 15 residues. The V end lost 4 bases, the J end lost 0 bases, and 11 bases lay between the germline ends. CDR1 and CDR2 (germline): SGDLS, YYNGEE. CDR3 DNA: TGTGCCAGCAGCAAGGACAGTTATAGCAATCAGCCCCAGCATTTT. Amino acids: CASSKDSYSNQPQHF.

The chain combines TRBV28 with TRBJ2-2, with D possibly TRBD2 on 6 matching bases. The CDR3 runs 15 residues. In germline, CDR1 is MDHEN, CDR2 SYDVKM. V lost 3 bases and J lost 4, with 12 bases in between. CDR3 amino acids: CASSFGGAGTGELFF. The DNA of the CDR3 is TGTGCCAGCAGTTTTGGGGGAGCGGGCACCGGGGAGCTGTTTTTT.

The genes are TRBV6-5 and TRBJ2-2; perhaps TRBD2 as D (6 bases). This CDR3 has 14 amino acids. The germline CDR1 and CDR2 sequences are MNHEY and SVGAGI. With 4 bases removed from V and 6 bases from J, the gap between germline ends came to 12 bases. The DNA for the CDR3 is TGTGCCAGCAGTTGGTCCGGGAGCGCCGGGGAGCTGTTTTTT. This sequence encodes CASSWSGSAGELFF.